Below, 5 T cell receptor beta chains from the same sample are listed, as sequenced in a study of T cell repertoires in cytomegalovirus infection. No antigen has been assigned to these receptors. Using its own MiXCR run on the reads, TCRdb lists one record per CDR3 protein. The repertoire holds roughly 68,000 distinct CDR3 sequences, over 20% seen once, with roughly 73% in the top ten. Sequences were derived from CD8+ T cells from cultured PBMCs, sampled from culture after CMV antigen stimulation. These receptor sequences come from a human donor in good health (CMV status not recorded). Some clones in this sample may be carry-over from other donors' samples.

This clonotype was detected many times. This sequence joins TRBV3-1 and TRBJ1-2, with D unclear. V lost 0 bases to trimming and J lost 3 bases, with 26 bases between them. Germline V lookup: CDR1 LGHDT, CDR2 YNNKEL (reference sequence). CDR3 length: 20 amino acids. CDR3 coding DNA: TGTGCCAGCAGCCAAGATCTGGTTCACGGCAGCCTGGAGTCTGACTATGGCTACACCTTC. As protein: CASSQDLVHGSLESDYGYTF.

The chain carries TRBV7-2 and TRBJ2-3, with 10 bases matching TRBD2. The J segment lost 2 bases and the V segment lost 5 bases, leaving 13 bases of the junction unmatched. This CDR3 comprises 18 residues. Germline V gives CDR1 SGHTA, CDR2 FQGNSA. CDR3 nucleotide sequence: TGTGCCAGCAGCCGTAGCGGGGGGATAATGGGGGTCACAGATACGCAGTATTTT. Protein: CASSRSGGIMGVTDTQYF.

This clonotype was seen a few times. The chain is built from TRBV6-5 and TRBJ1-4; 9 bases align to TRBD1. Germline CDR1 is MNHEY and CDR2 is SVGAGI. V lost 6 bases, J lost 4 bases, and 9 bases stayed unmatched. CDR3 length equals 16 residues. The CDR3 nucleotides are TGTGCCAGCAGAAAGGCCCGGACAGGGGTTAATGAAAAACTGTTTTTT. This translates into CASRKARTGVNEKLFF.

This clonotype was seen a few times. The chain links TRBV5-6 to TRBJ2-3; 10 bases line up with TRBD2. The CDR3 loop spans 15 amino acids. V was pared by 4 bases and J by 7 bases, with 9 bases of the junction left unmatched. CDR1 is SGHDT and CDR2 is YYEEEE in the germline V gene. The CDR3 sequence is CASSAPGLALHTQYF. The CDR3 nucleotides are TGTGCCAGCAGCGCACCGGGACTAGCGTTGCATACGCAGTATTTT.

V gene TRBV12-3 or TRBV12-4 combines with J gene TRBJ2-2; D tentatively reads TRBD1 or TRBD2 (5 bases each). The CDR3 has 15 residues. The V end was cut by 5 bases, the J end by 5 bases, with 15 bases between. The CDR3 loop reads CASSLATGLTGELFF. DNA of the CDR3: TGTGCCAGCAGTCTGGCTACGGGGCTAACCGGGGAGCTGTTTTTT.